Below are 29 T cell receptor beta chains sequenced from a single sample in a study of human T cells and chemical hapten exposure (dated by TCRdb to the early 2020s). The label giving this sample's time point can be read as: patch test 1, 2 weeks after DPC sensitization. The treatment or condition label corresponds to: therapeutic diphenylcyclopropenone sensitization with weekly scalp DPC. Library method: RACE. The sequencer listed for this sample is NextSeq 500. TCRdb cleaned the public reads at Q25 with fastp, built clones with MiXCR and kept in-frame beta chains. A single entry per CDR3 protein holds the most common genes and DNA from its merged rows. The sample includes about 360,000 distinct CDR3 sequences, with 6% to 8.5% observed a single time. The ten largest clones represent around 8.2% of the sample. Specimen: whole blood, collected in connection with sensitization to the hapten diphenylcyclopropenone (DPC). The receptors stem from a woman under 30 with alopecia areata. Some clones in this sample may be carry-over from other donors' samples.

This clonotype was seen many times. The CDR3 spells CASSPGQGLYNEQFF. The CDR3 coding sequence is TGTGCCAGCTCACCGGGACAGGGGCTCTACAATGAGCAGTTCTTC. The chain uses TRBV18 and TRBJ2-1; TRBD1 matches at 10 bases. With 3 bases clipped from V and 3 bases from J, the junction kept 2 bases outside the gene matches. This CDR3 spans 15 amino acids. Germline V gene sequence: CDR1 KGHSH, CDR2 LQKENI.

This chain connects TRBV21-1 to TRBJ1-5; TRBD1 is the table's D call, not checked against the DNA. TRBV21-1 is a pseudogene. This CDR3 spans 15 amino acids. CDR3 coding DNA: TGTGCCAGCAGCTCCGCCCCAGGGGCGCATCAGCCCCAGCATTTT. As protein: CASSSAPGAHQPQHF.

A few counts support this clonotype. The chain joins TRBV20-1 to TRBJ2-3, with a possible D match to TRBD2 (5 bases). CDR3 length: 15 residues. V gave up 3 bases and J gave up 6 bases, with 19 bases separating them. Germline assignment: CDR1 DFQATT and CDR2 SNEGSKA (reference sequence). The CDR3 is CSASLAGYDRDTQYF. CDR3 coding DNA: TGCAGTGCTAGCCTAGCTGGGTATGATCGTGATACGCAGTATTTT.

The V gene is TRBV7-9, the J gene TRBJ1-1; 9 bases are shared with TRBD1. There are 14 residues in the CDR3. With 6 bases clipped from V and 5 bases from J, the junction kept 7 bases outside the gene matches. The germline CDR1 and CDR2 sequences are SEHNR and FQNEAQ (reference sequence). CDR3 residues: CASRGQGKETEAFF. CDR3 bases: TGTGCCAGCAGGGGACAGGGTAAGGAGACTGAAGCTTTCTTT.

This clonotype was observed a handful of times. V usage is TRBV6-1 and J usage is TRBJ1-5; 8 bases align to TRBD1. CDR1 and CDR2 (germline): MNHNS, SASEGT. The CDR3 consists of 12 residues. The CDR3 spells CSTGEGFGPQHF. Here the CDR3 DNA reads TGTTCGACAGGGGAGGGCTTTGGCCCCCAGCATTTT.

This clonotype was seen repeatedly, ten times or more. The chain employs TRBV20-1 and TRBJ2-3; D is possibly TRBD1 or TRBD2 (6 bases each). The V and J ends lost 5 bases and 1 base respectively, with 16 bases between them. This CDR3 is built from 15 residues. From germline, CDR1 is DFQATT and CDR2 SNEGSKA (reference sequence). The CDR3 DNA follows: TGCAGTGCTGGAGGGTCACAGGGTCGCACAGATACGCAGTATTTT. It yields the protein CSAGGSQGRTDTQYF.

This clonotype came up many times. The chain has TRBV4-1 and TRBJ1-2; D ambiguous. Germline CDR1 reads MGHRA; CDR2 reads YSYEKL. This CDR3 is built from 11 residues. V was clipped by 0 bases and J by 7 bases, with 3 bases between them. CDR3 DNA sequence: TGCGCCAGCAGCCAAGAAAGTGGCTACACCTTC. Translating gives CASSQESGYTF.

The chain combines TRBV4-1 with TRBJ2-7, with D unresolved. The CDR3 contains 17 residues. Between the trimmed V and J ends, which lost 4 bases and 4 bases, there was a span of 23 bases. CDR1 and CDR2 from the germline V gene are MGHRA and YSYEKL. In nucleotides, the CDR3 is TGCGCCAGCAGCCCGCATGTCCAAACGTTCGGATCGTACGAGCAGTACTTC. Its protein product is CASSPHVQTFGSYEQYF.

This clonotype was counted between two and nine times. The V call is TRBV27, the J call TRBJ2-3; no reliable D call. The germline CDR1 and CDR2 sequences are MNHEY and SMNVEV (reference sequence). This CDR3 spans 15 amino acids. Trimming removed 3 bases at V and 3 bases at J, with 13 bases between. CDR3 region: CASSFFMGNTDTQYF. DNA of the CDR3: TGTGCCAGCAGTTTTTTTATGGGGAATACAGATACGCAGTATTTT.

This clonotype was observed many times. The V gene is TRBV6-6, the J gene TRBJ2-3; 9 bases fit TRBD2. V was pared by 8 bases and J by 7 bases, with 13 bases of the junction left unmatched. The CDR3 length is 15 residues. Germline loops: CDR1 MNHNY, CDR2 SVGAGI (reference sequence). The CDR3 nucleotides read TGTGCCAGCCCCAATGTGGCGGGGGGGCAGTATACGCAGTATTTT. It specifies CASPNVAGGQYTQYF.

This clonotype was seen more than once but under ten times. The chain links TRBV13 to TRBJ2-5, with 11 nucleotides matching TRBD2. The germline V gene encodes CDR1 PRHDT and CDR2 FYEKMQ (reference sequence). The CDR3 spans 16 residues. V lost 3 bases and J lost 5; bases outside the gene matches: 8. The CDR3 sequence: CASSFISGGASETQYF. The DNA of the CDR3 is TGTGCCAGCAGCTTTATTAGCGGGGGGGCCAGCGAGACCCAGTACTTC.

This clonotype was observed at least ten times. V gene TRBV7-9 combines with J gene TRBJ1-6, with D uncertain. V was shortened by 5 bases and J by 6 bases, with 14 bases between the two germline ends. Germline CDR1 reads SEHNR; CDR2 reads FQNEAQ (reference sequence). This CDR3 comprises 15 residues. The DNA for the CDR3 is TGTGCCAGCAGCCCGACCGGTTCGGCTAATTCACCCCTCCACTTT. It translates to CASSPTGSANSPLHF. The full variable domain, with the rest looked up from reference TRBV7-9 and TRBJ1-6, is DTGVSQNPRHKITKRGQNVTFRCDPISEHNRLYWYRQTLGQGPEFLTYFQNEAQLEKSRLLSDRFSAERPKGSFSTLEIQRTEQGDSAMYLCASSPTGSANSPLHFGNGTRLTVT.

The chain employs TRBV20-1 and TRBJ1-5; 8 bases line up with TRBD1. Losses at the gene ends were 5 bases for V and 4 bases for J; bases not matched to a gene: 10. The germline V gene has CDR1 DFQATT and CDR2 SNEGSKA (reference sequence). The CDR3 contains 15 residues. This chain's CDR3 is CSASPGTGFNQPQHF. The DNA of the CDR3 is TGCAGTGCTTCCCCCGGGACAGGCTTTAATCAGCCCCAGCATTTT.

J is TRBJ2-1 and V is TRBV7-9; no clear D gene. CDR3 length: 12 amino acids. Trimming pared 7 bases from V and 10 bases from J, leaving 14 bases between. CDR1 and CDR2 (germline): SEHNR, FQNEAQ (reference sequence). Here the CDR3 reads CASTPVVGEQFF. Here the CDR3 DNA reads TGTGCCAGCACCCCGGTAGTTGGGGAGCAGTTCTTC.

The chain combines TRBV5-1 with TRBJ2-1; possible D gene TRBD2, 6 bases. Germline CDR1 is SGHRS and CDR2 is YFSETQ. Trimming pared 4 bases from V and 0 bases from J, leaving 8 bases between. The CDR3 is 14 amino acids. Here the CDR3 DNA reads TGCGCCAGCAGCGAGGAGGGCTCCTACAATGAGCAGTTCTTC. It codes for CASSEEGSYNEQFF.

Only a few counts were recorded for this clonotype. The chain couples TRBV7-9 to TRBJ2-3; no clear D. CDR1 and CDR2 from the germline V gene are SEHNR and FQNEAQ (reference sequence). The CDR3 covers 8 residues. CDR3 DNA: TGTGCAGGCGATACGCAGTATTTT. Protein product: CAGDTQYF.

The CDR3 coding sequence is TGCGCCAGCAAGTCTACACTAGCGGGGATAACAGATACGCAGTATTTT. This sequence encodes CASKSTLAGITDTQYF. The V gene is TRBV10-2, the J gene TRBJ2-3; TRBD2 matches 10 bases. Trimming cost V 7 bases and J 3 bases; bases outside gene matches: 10. The CDR3 runs to 16 residues. Per the germline V gene, CDR1 is WSHSY and CDR2 is SAAADI.

V usage is TRBV12-3 or TRBV12-4 and J usage is TRBJ1-2; D call uncertain. V lost 6 bases, J lost 2 bases, and 10 bases lay in between. This CDR3 contains 13 residues. The CDR3 DNA reads TGTGCCAGCAGAGATTACAGCAACTATGGCTACACCTTC. Protein product: CASRDYSNYGYTF.

This sequence joins TRBV6-6 and TRBJ1-2, with TRBD1 as a possible D gene (5 bases). The CDR3 contains 14 residues. Germline V gene lookup returns CDR1 MNHNY and CDR2 SVGAGI (reference sequence). The V and J ends lost 2 bases and 3 bases respectively, with 10 bases between them. Here the CDR3 reads CASSYADIYYGYTF. The CDR3 DNA follows: TGTGCCAGCAGTTACGCGGACATTTACTATGGCTACACCTTC.

This clonotype was detected only a few times. The chain uses TRBV10-3 and TRBJ1-6; D may be TRBD1 (5 bases). The CDR3 has 14 residues. With 4 bases removed from V and 15 bases from J, the gap between germline ends came to 19 bases. CDR1 is ENHRY, CDR2 SYGVKD, per germline. DNA of the CDR3: TGTGCCATCAGTGTGGACACTGGGGCGTCCTTCCTCCACTTT. Translation: CAISVDTGASFLHF.

This rearrangement joins TRBV12-3 or TRBV12-4 to TRBJ1-4; 10 bases agree with TRBD1. The ends lost 7 bases at V and 10 bases at J; junction bases unmatched: 9. The CDR3 extends over 14 amino acids. This chain's CDR3 is CASTPGDRGRKLFF. The CDR3 nucleotides are TGTGCCAGCACCCCTGGAGACAGGGGGCGAAAACTGTTTTTT.

J is TRBJ2-1 and V is TRBV12-3 or TRBV12-4; 7 positions agree with TRBD2. The CDR3 totals 15 residues. Trimming took 1 base from V and 4 from J; bases not matched to a gene: 4. The CDR3 protein is CASSLGGGEYNEQFF. The CDR3 bases are TGTGCCAGCAGTTTAGGCGGGGGAGAATACAATGAGCAGTTCTTC.

The gene calls are TRBV7-3 and TRBJ2-5, with D possibly matching TRBD1 (5 bases). There are 14 residues in the CDR3. Germline CDR1 and CDR2: SGHTA and FQGTGA. Trimming pared 1 base from V and 4 bases from J, leaving 10 bases between. The CDR3 nucleotides are TGTGCCAGCAGCTTAAAGGCCCAGGGAGAGACCCAGTACTTC. It translates to CASSLKAQGETQYF.

This clonotype was seen more than once but under ten times. The J gene is TRBJ1-6, the V gene TRBV6-1; D unclear. CDR1 and CDR2 (germline): MNHNS, SASEGT. V gave up 4 bases and J gave up 3 bases, with 16 bases separating them. CDR3 length: 17 residues. The CDR3 region is CASSGAEYQVYNSPLHF. DNA for the CDR3: TGTGCCAGCAGTGGGGCGGAGTATCAGGTCTATAATTCACCCCTCCACTTT.

This clonotype was picked up many times. The chain links TRBV12-3 or TRBV12-4 to TRBJ2-7; 10 positions match TRBD2. V lost 4 bases and J lost 0; bases outside the gene matches: 6. The CDR3 runs 16 residues. CDR3 sequence reads: CASSSAGGRSSYEQYF. In DNA form, the CDR3 reads TGTGCCAGCAGTTCAGCGGGGGGGCGAAGCTCCTACGAGCAGTACTTC.

This clonotype was counted only a few times. One end of the junction is discordant with germline, which a read error may explain. V and J are TRBV12-3 or TRBV12-4 and TRBJ2-2, with D unclear. The CDR3 has 13 residues. The chain's CDR3 is CASRLVLTGELFF. In DNA form, the CDR3 reads TGTGCCAGCAGATTAGTTCTGACCGGGGAGCTGTTTTTT.

This clonotype was counted ten times or more. The rearrangement uses TRBV12-3 or TRBV12-4 and TRBJ1-2; the D gene is possibly TRBD1 (5 bases). The V gene lost 1 base and the J gene lost 3 bases, with 9 bases spanning the gap. The CDR3 covers 14 residues. CDR3 loop: CASSLVRADYGYTF. In DNA form, the CDR3 reads TGTGCCAGCAGTTTAGTCAGGGCAGACTATGGCTACACCTTC.

This clonotype was detected many times. This sequence joins TRBV12-3 or TRBV12-4 and TRBJ2-1, with D possibly matching TRBD2 (5 bases). V was pared by 5 bases and J by 5 bases, with 10 bases between. The CDR3 covers 13 residues. The CDR3 DNA follows: TGTGCCAGCAGTCCCGGACTGGACAATGAGCAGTTCTTC. It translates to CASSPGLDNEQFF.

This clonotype was counted many times. The gene calls are TRBV6-2 or TRBV6-3 and TRBJ2-2; D not resolved. V was trimmed by 2 bases and J by 6 bases, leaving 7 bases between them. Germline V lookup: CDR1 MNHEY, CDR2 SVGEGT. The CDR3 has 13 residues. CDR3 bases: TGTGCCAGCAGTTACCGGAAGCCCGGGGAGCTGTTTTTT. Its translation is CASSYRKPGELFF.